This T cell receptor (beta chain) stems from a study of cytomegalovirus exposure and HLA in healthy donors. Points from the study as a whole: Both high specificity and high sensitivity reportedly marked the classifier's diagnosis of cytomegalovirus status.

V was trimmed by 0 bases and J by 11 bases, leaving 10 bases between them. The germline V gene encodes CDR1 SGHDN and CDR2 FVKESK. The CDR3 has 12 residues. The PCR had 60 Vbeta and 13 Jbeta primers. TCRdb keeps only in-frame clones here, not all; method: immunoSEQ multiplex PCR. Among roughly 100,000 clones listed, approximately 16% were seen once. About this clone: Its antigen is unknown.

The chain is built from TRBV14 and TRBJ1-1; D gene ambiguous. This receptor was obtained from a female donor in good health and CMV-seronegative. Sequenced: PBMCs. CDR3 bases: TGTGCCAGCAGCCAAGAATGGGCACGGGCTTTCTTT. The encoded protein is CASSQEWARAFF.